These 4 T cell receptor beta chains originate from one sample sequenced in a study of shared T cell receptors in the human thymus (dated by TCRdb to about 2021). The library relied on the immunoSEQ multiplex PCR assay. TCRdb provides this immuneACCESS table in a form limited to in-frame rearrangements. Some clones are lacking; in checked studies, under half of them reflect an unresolved V gene, and why the rest are absent is not known. Here the sample has 540,000 or so clones; approximately 80% occur a single time. The ten largest clones add up to approximately 0.013% of the sample. This sample was shared with a second study, whose subject was human thymus T cells.

Sequencing was done on a sample of thymocytes. The receptors were sampled from a boy in the first two years of life with a congenital heart defect. Donor details come from another sample of the same person, matched by shared clones.

The V and J genes are TRBV7-8 and TRBJ2-7; TRBD2 matches at 10 bases. The CDR3 is made up of 17 amino acids. Germline V gene data show CDR1 as SGHVS and CDR2 as FQNEAQ. V dropped 1 base and J dropped 4; count of bases not matched to a gene: 10. The DNA of the CDR3 is TGTGCCAGCAGCTTAGTTAGTTTCGCTAGCGGGAGTTACGAGCAGTACTTC. Protein: CASSLVSFASGSYEQYF. Filled out from reference TRBV7-8 and TRBJ2-7, the complete variable domain reads GAGVSQSPRYKVAKRGQDVALRCDPISGHVSLFWYQQALGQGPEFLTYFQNEAQLDKSGLPSDRFFAERPEGSVSTLKIQRTQQEDSAVYLCASSLVSFASGSYEQYFGPGTRLTVT.

This clone was seen once. The genes are TRBV11-2 and TRBJ2-7; 10 bases agree with TRBD2. With 1 base clipped from V and 2 bases from J, the junction kept 8 bases outside the gene matches. The CDR3 spans 17 residues. Germline CDR1 and CDR2: SGHAT and FQNNGV. CDR3 nucleotides: TGTGCCAGCAGCTTAGGGCCCGGACTAGCGGATGCCTACGAGCAGTACTTC. This sequence encodes CASSLGPGLADAYEQYF.

This chain links TRBV5-6 with TRBJ2-7; the match to TRBD1 covers 7 bases. With 1 base clipped from V and 5 bases from J, the junction kept 12 bases outside the gene matches. Germline loops: CDR1 SGHDT, CDR2 YYEEEE. The CDR3 is made up of 16 amino acids. CDR3 sequence (DNA): TGTGCCAGCAGCTTGATCTCGGCAGGGGGTTGGGACGAGCAGTACTTC. Amino acid sequence: CASSLISAGGWDEQYF.

The chain uses TRBV18 and TRBJ1-2; D might be TRBD1 (6 bases). V gave up 3 bases and J gave up 6 bases, with 11 bases separating them. This CDR3 comprises 13 residues. The V gene's germline CDR1 is KGHSH and CDR2 LQKENI. CDR3 bases: TGTGCCAGCTCACCCCGGAACAGGGATGGCTACACCTTC. Its protein is CASSPRNRDGYTF.